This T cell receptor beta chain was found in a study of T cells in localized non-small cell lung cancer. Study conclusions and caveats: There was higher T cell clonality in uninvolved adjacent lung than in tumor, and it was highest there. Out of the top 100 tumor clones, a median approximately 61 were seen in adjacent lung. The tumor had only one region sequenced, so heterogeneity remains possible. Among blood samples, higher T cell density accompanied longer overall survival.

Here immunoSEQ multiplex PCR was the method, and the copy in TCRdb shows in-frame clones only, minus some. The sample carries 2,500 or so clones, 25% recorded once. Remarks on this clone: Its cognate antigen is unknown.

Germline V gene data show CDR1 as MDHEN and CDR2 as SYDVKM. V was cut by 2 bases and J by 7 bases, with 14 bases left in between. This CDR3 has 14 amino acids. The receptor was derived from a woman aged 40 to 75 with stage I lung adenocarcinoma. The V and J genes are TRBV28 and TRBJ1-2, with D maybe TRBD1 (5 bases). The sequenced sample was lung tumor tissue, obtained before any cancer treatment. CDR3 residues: CASSLTGRGFGYTF. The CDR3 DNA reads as TGTGCCAGCAGTTTAACGGGGCGGGGGTTTGGCTACACCTTC.